This T cell receptor beta chain was sequenced in a study of blood T cells in healthy people across ages. Findings and caveats of the study: Unsorted PBMCs prevented conclusive naive versus antigen-experienced comparison. Naive CD4+ cell counts and diversity both ran higher in long-lived than in aged donors.

The CDR3 sequence is 12 residues long. Trimming stripped 4 bases from V and 15 bases from J, with 16 bases between. Germline assignment: CDR1 SGHAT and CDR2 FQNNGV. Individuals who donated were healthy Caucasians from Russia aged roughly 6 to 90. Researchers collected approximately 9.9 milliliters of peripheral blood from every single donor. Remarks on this clonotype: The antigen is not known.

PCR was performed a second time for roughly 7 to 12 cycles using a sample-barcoded 5' primer and a J-beta primer mix. TCRdb used MiXCR to reprocess the 5' RACE reads, holding one entry per CDR3 protein. The sample lists some 1.4 million distinct CDR3 sequences, approximately 40% occurring once. The origin of this receptor is a woman aged 18-29 years in good health. The sample consisted of blood. V usage is TRBV11-2 and J usage is TRBJ2-1, with no clear D. CDR3 nucleotides: TGTGCCAGCAGCTCCCCCGGCTCCGTTGGGTTCTTC. Translated, it gives CASSSPGSVGFF.